This T cell receptor (beta chain) was obtained from a study of follicular helper T cells after annual influenza vaccination. Study observations and caveats: Plasmablast frequency change correlated with clonality change in ICOS+CD38+ cTfh. Recurrent ICOS+CD38+ cTfh clonotypes included tetramer and AIM influenza-specific ones.

To note about this clone: Its antigen remains unidentified.

Assay used: immunoSEQ multiplex PCR; TCRdb lists only in-frame clones, some missing. The table has some 890 clones, more than 80% seen once. Trimming cost V 0 bases and J 3 bases, with 13 bases left between them. Germline V lookup: CDR1 SGDLS, CDR2 YYNGEE. There are 15 residues in the CDR3. Specified time point: 2014-2015 season, 7 days after vaccination. Donors with HIV/AIDS, active malignancy, immunomodulators or active illness were excluded. The source of this sequence is an adult who received the influenza vaccine. This chain connects TRBV9 to TRBJ2-7; possible D gene TRBD2, 5 bases. Specimen: CXCR5+ CD38+ circulating T follicular helper cells from blood, collected 7 days after influenza vaccination. Subset indicated: circulating Tfh, non-naive CD4+CXCR5+PD-1+ (ICOS+CD38+ or ICOS-CD38-). The CDR3: CASSVDVGRGYEQYF. The CDR3 bases are TGTGCCAGCAGCGTAGACGTGGGGAGAGGCTACGAGCAGTACTTC.